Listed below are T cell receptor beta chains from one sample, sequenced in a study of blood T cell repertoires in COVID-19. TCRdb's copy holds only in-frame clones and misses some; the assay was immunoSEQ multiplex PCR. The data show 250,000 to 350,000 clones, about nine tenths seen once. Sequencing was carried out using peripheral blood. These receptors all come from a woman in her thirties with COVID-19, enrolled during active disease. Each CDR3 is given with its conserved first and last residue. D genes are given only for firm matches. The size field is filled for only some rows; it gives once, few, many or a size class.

CDR3aa: CASSQEEGTTNQPQHF
CDR3nt: TGTGCCAGCAGCCAAGAGGAAGGGACAACTAATCAGCCCCAGCATTTT
d_gene: NA
j_gene: TRBJ1-5
v_gene: TRBV4-2
abundance: NA

CDR3aa: CASSVGTGLMNTEAFF
CDR3nt: TGTGCCAGCAGCGTTGGGACAGGGCTTATGAACACTGAAGCTTTCTTT
d_gene: TRBD1
j_gene: TRBJ1-1
v_gene: TRBV11-2
abundance: NA

CDR3aa: CASSQVGVPEDPQETQYF
CDR3nt: TGTGCCAGCAGCCAAGTAGGGGTACCAGAGGACCCCCAAGAGACCCAGTACTTC
d_gene: NA
j_gene: TRBJ2-5
v_gene: TRBV3-1/TRBV3-2
abundance: NA

CDR3aa: CASSLAGSGGPEKLFF
CDR3nt: TGTGCCAGCAGCTTGGCCGGGTCAGGGGGGCCTGAAAAACTGTTTTTT
d_gene: TRBD1
j_gene: TRBJ1-4
v_gene: TRBV5-4
abundance: NA

CDR3aa: CASSLNRGPREGNEQFF
CDR3nt: TGTGCCAGCAGCTTAAACAGAGGCCCCCGAGAGGGCAATGAGCAGTTCTTC
d_gene: NA
j_gene: TRBJ2-1
v_gene: TRBV11-2
abundance: NA

CDR3aa: CASSFRGDTGELFF
CDR3nt: TGTGCCAGCAGCTTCCGGGGGGACACCGGGGAGCTGTTTTTT
d_gene: TRBD2
j_gene: TRBJ2-2
v_gene: TRBV7-8
abundance: NA

CDR3aa: CASSRKGDRELRWGTEAFF
CDR3nt: TGCGCCAGCAGCCGTAAGGGGGACAGGGAGTTAAGGTGGGGCACTGAAGCTTTCTTT
d_gene: TRBD1
j_gene: TRBJ1-1
v_gene: TRBV23-1
abundance: NA

CDR3aa: CASSVGVYYEQYF
CDR3nt: TGTGCCAGCAGCGTCGGAGTTTACTACGAGCAGTACTTC
d_gene: NA
j_gene: TRBJ2-7
v_gene: TRBV11-2
abundance: NA

CDR3aa: CASSPSGQGRREQYF
CDR3nt: TGTGCCAGCAGTCCCTCCGGACAGGGTCGCCGCGAGCAGTACTTC
d_gene: TRBD1
j_gene: TRBJ2-7
v_gene: TRBV28
abundance: NA

CDR3aa: CASSLRRVNTEAFF
CDR3nt: TGTGCCAGCAGCTTGAGGAGGGTGAACACTGAAGCTTTCTTT
d_gene: NA
j_gene: TRBJ1-1
v_gene: TRBV5-5
abundance: NA

CDR3aa: CASSEMGQAEAFF
CDR3nt: TGTGCCAGCAGTGAGATGGGACAGGCTGAAGCTTTCTTT
d_gene: TRBD1
j_gene: TRBJ1-1
v_gene: TRBV6-1
abundance: once

CDR3aa: CASSPGQGRRNYGYTF
CDR3nt: TGTGCCAGCAGTCCGGGACAGGGGCGAAGGAACTATGGCTACACCTTC
d_gene: TRBD1
j_gene: TRBJ1-2
v_gene: TRBV7-9
abundance: NA

CDR3aa: CASSVGDSNQPQHF
CDR3nt: TGTGCCAGCAGCGTAGGAGATAGCAATCAGCCCCAGCATTTT
d_gene: NA
j_gene: TRBJ1-5
v_gene: TRBV9
abundance: NA

CDR3aa: CATSGPREAETQYF
CDR3nt: TGTGCCACCAGTGGTCCGCGGGAGGCAGAGACCCAGTACTTC
d_gene: TRBD2
j_gene: TRBJ2-5
v_gene: TRBV28
abundance: NA